This TCR beta chain stems from a study of cytomegalovirus exposure and HLA in healthy donors. Study in general: The Caucasian-associated ancestry cluster held around four fifths of roughly 370 genotyped donors. General study findings and limits: A later analysis found TCR association rates differed by HLA locus, highest for DRB1 and lowest for HLA-C. The study reported that TCR beta sequences accurately predicted HLA-A and HLA-B alleles in most subjects. In an earlier analysis, in some 600 donors, most V segments appeared productive either ~90% or ~30% of the time.

This PCR relied on a set of 60 Vbeta primers and 13 Jbeta primers. Assay: immunoSEQ multiplex PCR; the TCRdb copy retains only in-frame clones and omits some. The sample has 170,000 or so clones, about 82% seen once; the top ten hold 1%. About this clone itself: Its target is unknown.

The V end lost 4 bases, the J end lost 9 bases, and 13 bases lay between the germline ends. Per germline, CDR1 MNHEY and CDR2 SMNVEV (reference sequence). This CDR3 spans 14 amino acids. This TCR derives from a woman between 45 and 65 years old in good health and CMV-seropositive. Material: PBMCs. V gene TRBV27 combines with J gene TRBJ1-6; weak D call: TRBD1 (6 bases). The CDR3, as DNA: TGTGCCAGCAGTTATCACAGGGAGGGTTCACCCCTCCACTTT. Translating gives CASSYHREGSPLHF.